The 28 T cell receptor beta chains listed next were all sequenced from one sample in a study of vaccination effects on CD4 cells after COVID-19. Their recognized antigens are unknown. The protocol was immunoSEQ multiplex PCR, while the TCRdb copy is restricted to in-frame clones and leaves out a portion. The sample carries around 40,000 clones, about two thirds recorded once. Upon completion of 10 to 11 days in culture, CD4+ T cells were isolated. Here the sequenced sample was CD4+ T cells from PBMCs cultured without peptide, taken before COVID-19 vaccination. Receptors originate from a human donor who received a COVID-19 vaccine.

The chain employs TRBV27 and TRBJ1-6; 10 bases agree with TRBD1. The CDR3 runs 15 residues. Germline lookup yields CDR1 MNHEY and CDR2 SMNVEV (reference sequence). Losses at the gene ends were 2 bases for V and 10 bases for J; bases not matched to a gene: 5. In DNA form, the CDR3 reads TGTGCCAGCAGTTTACAGACAGGGGGCTTCTCACCCCTCCACTTT. This gives the protein CASSLQTGGFSPLHF.

The CDR3 sequence: CASSFGTGVNTEAFF. The CDR3 DNA is TGTGCCAGCAGCTTTGGGACAGGGGTGAACACTGAAGCTTTCTTT. V gene TRBV11-3 combines with J gene TRBJ1-1; TRBD1 matches 10 bases. From germline, CDR1 is SGHNT and CDR2 YENEEA. The CDR3 is 15 residues long. Germline trimming cut 3 bases from V and 0 bases from J; bases unmatched to any gene: 1.

This chain connects TRBV2 to TRBJ2-3; D not resolved. Between the trimmed V and J ends, which lost 3 bases and 6 bases, there was a span of 22 bases. CDR1 and CDR2 (germline): SNHLY, FYNNEI. CDR3 length equals 17 residues. CDR3 in amino acids: CASSEVRLSRTPDTQYF. CDR3 bases: TGTGCCAGCAGTGAGGTTAGATTGTCCCGGACCCCCGATACGCAGTATTTT.

The J gene is TRBJ1-5, the V gene TRBV6-2 or TRBV6-3, with a weak D call TRBD1 (6 bases). Germline V gene lookup returns CDR1 MNHEY and CDR2 SVGEGT. The CDR3 runs 14 residues. V shed 2 bases and J shed 4 bases, with 9 bases lying between them. The CDR3 region has the DNA TGTGCCAGCAGTTACAGGGGGAATAATCAGCCCCAGCATTTT. Translation: CASSYRGNNQPQHF.

V is TRBV6-5 and J is TRBJ2-5; D possibly uses TRBD1 or TRBD2 (5 bases each). This CDR3 has 14 residues. V lost 9 bases to trimming and J lost 5 bases, with 19 bases between them. The germline V gene encodes CDR1 MNHEY and CDR2 SVGAGI. The CDR3 DNA is TGTGCCAGTACAATCGGGGCGCGGTACGAGACCCAGTACTTC. Residues: CASTIGARYETQYF.

V is TRBV5-1 and J is TRBJ1-1; 8 nucleotides agree with TRBD1. The germline gives CDR1 SGHRS, CDR2 YFSETQ. This CDR3 comprises 16 residues. V was clipped by 2 bases and J by 0 bases; unmatched bases: 6. CDR3 in DNA: TGCGCCAGCAGCTTTTTGACAGGGGTATTGAACACTGAAGCTTTCTTT. Its translation: CASSFLTGVLNTEAFF.

This chain links TRBV5-1 with TRBJ2-2, with 7 bases matching TRBD1. The CDR3 has 14 amino acids. With 4 bases clipped from V and 5 bases from J, the junction kept 5 bases outside the gene matches. Germline V CDR1 and CDR2: SGHRS, YFSETQ. CDR3 residues: CASSGIQGTGELFF. The CDR3, as DNA: TGCGCCAGCAGCGGAATACAGGGGACCGGGGAGCTGTTTTTT. Filled out from reference TRBV5-1 and TRBJ2-2, the complete variable domain reads KAGVTQTPRYLIKTRGQQVTLSCSPISGHRSVSWYQQTPGQGLQFLFEYFSETQRNKGNFPGRFSGRQFSNSRSEMNVSTLELGDSALYLCASSGIQGTGELFFGEGSRLTVL.

The rearrangement joins TRBV29-1 to TRBJ1-2; the match to TRBD1 covers 12 bases. V shed 8 bases, J shed 6 bases, and the junction held 13 bases outside the gene matches. The CDR3 runs to 15 residues. Germline V gene lookup returns CDR1 SQVTM and CDR2 ANQGSEA. The CDR3 DNA is TGCAGCTCAACGCAGTCGGGACAGGGGGCGGATGGCTACACCTTC. Residues: CSSTQSGQGADGYTF.

This clone was picked up one time. The V and J genes are TRBV9 and TRBJ1-2, with D possibly TRBD1 on 6 matching bases. Trimming took 0 bases from V and 4 from J, leaving 13 bases between them. Germline-derived CDR1 and CDR2 are SGDLS and YYNGEE. The CDR3 consists of 15 residues. The CDR3 here is CASSVDQGSSYGYTF. The CDR3 DNA reads as TGTGCCAGCAGCGTAGATCAGGGGTCGAGCTATGGCTACACCTTC. The full variable domain, completed using reference TRBV9 and TRBJ1-2, is DSGVTQTPKHLITATGQRVTLRCSPRSGDLSVYWYQQSLDQGLQFLIQYYNGEERAKGNILERFSAQQFPDLHSELNLSSLELGDSALYFCASSVDQGSSYGYTFGSGTRLTVV.

The chain has TRBV2 and TRBJ2-3; the D is unclear. From germline, CDR1 is SNHLY and CDR2 FYNNEI. The CDR3 is 17 residues long. Trimming left V 3 bases short and J 4 bases short, with 20 bases between. The CDR3 bases are TGTGCCAGCAGTGAGAGTGTAAGGGTAGAGGCTCCAGATACGCAGTATTTT. Residues: CASSESVRVEAPDTQYF.

The CDR3, as DNA: TGTGCCAGCAGCTTAGAGGGCGGGGGCCTTCAGTTCTTC. This gives the protein CASSLEGGGLQFF. V is TRBV7-9 and J is TRBJ2-1; D is possibly TRBD2 (7 bases). The CDR3 consists of 13 residues. Germline CDR1 is SEHNR and CDR2 is FQNEAQ (reference sequence). V lost 1 base to trimming and J lost 13 bases, with 14 bases between them.

The rearrangement uses TRBV14 and TRBJ2-5; possibly TRBD1 for D (6 bases). Trimming took 4 bases from V and 5 from J, leaving 11 bases between them. The length of the CDR3 is 13 residues. Germline CDR1 SGHDN, CDR2 FVKESK. In nucleotides, the CDR3 is TGTGCCAGCAGCCTACAGGGTGCGGAGACCCAGTACTTC. It is translated as CASSLQGAETQYF.

DNA of the CDR3: TGTGCCAGCGGAGGCAGGGGAAATCAAGCTTTCTTT. The encoded protein is CASGGRGNQAFF. The rearrangement links TRBV3-1 (or the pseudogene TRBV3-2) to TRBJ1-1; tentative D call: TRBD1 (6 bases). Trimming took off 8 bases at V and 9 bases at J, with 16 bases between the two ends. This CDR3 has 12 residues. Germline values: CDR1 LGHDT, CDR2 YNNKEL (reference sequence).

The chain recombines TRBV28 with TRBJ2-7, with D uncertain. There are 12 residues in the CDR3. The V end lost 2 bases, the J end lost 1 base, and 3 bases lay between the germline ends. The germline gives CDR1 MDHEN, CDR2 SYDVKM. The DNA of the CDR3 is TGTGCCAGCAGTTTAATGTCCTACGAGCAGTACTTC. Its protein product is CASSLMSYEQYF.

The rearrangement uses TRBV5-1 and TRBJ1-5; a weak D match, TRBD1 (5 bases). The germline V gene encodes CDR1 SGHRS and CDR2 YFSETQ. The length of the CDR3 is 14 residues. Trimming cost V 0 bases and J 5 bases, with 9 bases left between them. CDR3 coding DNA: TGCGCCAGCAGCTTGGGATTGGGGGATCAGCCCCAGCATTTT. It translates to CASSLGLGDQPQHF.

V usage is TRBV11-3 and J usage is TRBJ2-7; D is unresolved. The CDR3 sequence is 14 residues long. From germline, CDR1 is SGHNT and CDR2 YENEEA. The V gene lost 4 bases and the J gene lost 0 bases, with 10 bases spanning the gap. The CDR3 DNA reads TGTGCCAGCAGCTCGTCAGCTAACTCCTACGAGCAGTACTTC. Amino acid sequence: CASSSSANSYEQYF.

This clone was seen a handful of times. CDR3: CASSLGDRGNGELFF. The CDR3 DNA follows: TGCGCCAGCAGCTTGGGGGACAGAGGAAACGGGGAGCTGTTTTTT. The chain has TRBV5-1 and TRBJ2-2; 7 bases match TRBD1. Looked up from germline, CDR1 is SGHRS and CDR2 is YFSETQ. This CDR3 region has 15 residues. V dropped 0 bases and J dropped 7; count of bases not matched to a gene: 6.

The CDR3 nucleotides read TGTGCCAGCAGCTTAGATCTGGGAGGACAGCCCCAGCATTTT. This translates into CASSLDLGGQPQHF. This sequence joins TRBV7-9 and TRBJ1-5; D not certain. The CDR3 contains 14 residues. The V end lost 1 base, the J end lost 7 bases, and 11 bases lay between the germline ends. Germline V CDR1 and CDR2: SEHNR, FQNEAQ (reference sequence).

This chain joins TRBV30 and TRBJ2-5; no definite D call. Germline-derived CDR1 and CDR2 are GTSNPN and SVGIG (reference sequence). The CDR3 consists of 13 residues. V dropped 2 bases and J dropped 3 bases, with 10 bases sitting between them. The CDR3 sequence is CAWSRAPEETQYF. The DNA of the CDR3 is TGTGCCTGGAGTAGGGCGCCCGAAGAGACCCAGTACTTC.

A few counts support this clone. This chain joins TRBV19 and TRBJ1-3; TRBD1 matches at 8 bases. Germline loops: CDR1 LNHDA, CDR2 SQIVND (reference sequence). There are 15 residues in the CDR3. After removal of 8 bases from V and 4 bases from J, the junction contained 10 bases not matched to a gene. The CDR3 spells CASPPQGAKGNTIYF. For the CDR3, the DNA is TGTGCCAGTCCACCCCAGGGGGCAAAGGGAAACACCATATATTTT.

The chain is built from TRBV19 and TRBJ2-5; 10 bases line up with TRBD2. Unmatched junction bases numbered 8, after V lost 3 bases and J lost 1 base. The CDR3 length is 17 residues. The germline V gene encodes CDR1 LNHDA and CDR2 SQIVND (reference sequence). The CDR3 protein is CASSIHRTSGFQETQYF. In nucleotides, the CDR3 is TGTGCCAGTAGTATCCATCGGACTAGCGGATTCCAAGAGACCCAGTACTTC.

This sequence joins TRBV5-4 and TRBJ2-1; 7 positions match TRBD1. V gave up 4 bases and J gave up 2 bases; unmatched junction bases: 3. Germline CDR1 is SGHNT and CDR2 is YYREEE (reference sequence). The length of the CDR3 is 14 residues. The CDR3 loop reads CASSLTGPYNEQFF. As DNA, the CDR3 is TGTGCCAGCAGCCTGACAGGGCCCTACAATGAGCAGTTCTTC.

This clone was seen more than once but under ten times. The CDR3 bases are TGTGCCAGCAGCAAAGGGGTAGGGGCCACTGAAGCTTTCTTT. Its protein is CASSKGVGATEAFF. This chain connects TRBV21-1 to TRBJ1-1; the table's TRBD1 call for D was not verified on the DNA. TRBV21-1 is a documented pseudogene. This CDR3 has 14 amino acids.

V is TRBV11-2 and J is TRBJ2-1; 7 bases line up with TRBD2. The CDR3 extends over 16 amino acids. Trimming at V came to 5 bases and at J to 2 bases, leaving 9 bases not matched to a gene. Germline values: CDR1 SGHAT, CDR2 FQNNGV. The CDR3 DNA reads as TGTGCCAGCAGCCCCTCCCGGACTAGAGCCTACAATGAGCAGTTCTTC. Its translation: CASSPSRTRAYNEQFF.

This chain links TRBV5-4 with TRBJ1-6, with TRBD1 matching over 7 bases. The CDR3 totals 16 residues. V shed 0 bases, J shed 5 bases, and the junction held 5 bases outside the gene matches. Germline values: CDR1 SGHNT, CDR2 YYREEE (reference sequence). CDR3 in amino acids: CASSLETGSNNSPLHF. The CDR3 DNA reads TGTGCCAGCAGCTTGGAGACAGGGTCAAATAATTCACCCCTCCACTTT.

The rearrangement joins TRBV5-4 to TRBJ2-5, with 7 bases lining up with TRBD1. J was trimmed by 5 bases and V by 4 bases; bases with no gene match: 5. The CDR3 sequence is 13 residues long. Germline V CDR1 and CDR2: SGHNT, YYREEE (reference sequence). For the CDR3, the DNA is TGTGCCAGCAGCACACAGGGGATCGAGACCCAGTACTTC. Protein sequence: CASSTQGIETQYF.

The V gene is TRBV6-5, the J gene TRBJ1-2; 7 bases map to TRBD1. CDR3 length: 13 residues. The trim removed 6 bases at V and 1 base at J, leaving 2 bases unmatched. CDR1 MNHEY and CDR2 SVGAGI come from the germline V gene. The DNA for the CDR3 is TGTGCCAGCAGCCCAGGGGGTAACTATGGCTACACCTTC. Translation: CASSPGGNYGYTF.

This clone was counted a few times. The rearrangement uses TRBV5-1 and TRBJ2-5; D unclear. Per the germline V gene, CDR1 is SGHRS and CDR2 is YFSETQ. The CDR3 loop spans 15 amino acids. V gave up 4 bases and J gave up 1 base, with 14 bases separating them. CDR3 DNA: TGCGCCAGCAGCGGAGCTGGACCCACCCAAGAGACCCAGTACTTC. Residues: CASSGAGPTQETQYF.